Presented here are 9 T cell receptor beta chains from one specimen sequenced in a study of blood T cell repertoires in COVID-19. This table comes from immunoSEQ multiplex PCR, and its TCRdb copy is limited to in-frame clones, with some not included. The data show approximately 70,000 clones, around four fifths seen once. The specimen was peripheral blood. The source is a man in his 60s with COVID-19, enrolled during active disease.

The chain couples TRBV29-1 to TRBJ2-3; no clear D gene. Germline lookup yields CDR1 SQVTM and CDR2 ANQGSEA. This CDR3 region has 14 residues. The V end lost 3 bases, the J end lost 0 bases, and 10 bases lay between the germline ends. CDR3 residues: CSVEGVESTDTQYF. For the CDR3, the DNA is TGCAGCGTTGAGGGCGTAGAGAGCACAGATACGCAGTATTTT.

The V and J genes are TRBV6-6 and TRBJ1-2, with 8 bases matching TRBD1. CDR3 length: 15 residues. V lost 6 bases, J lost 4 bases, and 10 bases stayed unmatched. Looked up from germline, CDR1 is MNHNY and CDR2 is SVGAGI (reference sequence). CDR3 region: CASSPGTGRIYGYTF. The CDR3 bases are TGTGCCAGCAGCCCCGGGACAGGCAGGATCTATGGCTACACCTTC.

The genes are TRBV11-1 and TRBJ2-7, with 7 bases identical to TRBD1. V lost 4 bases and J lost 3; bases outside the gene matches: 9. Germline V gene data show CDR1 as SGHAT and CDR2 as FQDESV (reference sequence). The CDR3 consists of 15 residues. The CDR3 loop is CASSSTGTDLYEQYF. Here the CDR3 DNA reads TGTGCCAGCAGCTCAACCGGGACAGACCTCTACGAGCAGTACTTC.

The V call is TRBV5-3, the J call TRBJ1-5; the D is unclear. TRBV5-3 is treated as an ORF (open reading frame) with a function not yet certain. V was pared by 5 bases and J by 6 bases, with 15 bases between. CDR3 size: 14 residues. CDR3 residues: CARRSDDEGQPQHF. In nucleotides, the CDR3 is TGTGCCAGAAGATCAGACGATGAGGGTCAGCCCCAGCATTTT.

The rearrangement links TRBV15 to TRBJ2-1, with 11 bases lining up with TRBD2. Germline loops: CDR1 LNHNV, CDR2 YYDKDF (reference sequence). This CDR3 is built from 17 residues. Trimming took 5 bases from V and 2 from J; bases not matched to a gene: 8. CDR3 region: CATSGHFSGGAYNEQFF. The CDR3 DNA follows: TGTGCCACCAGCGGCCACTTTAGCGGGGGGGCCTACAATGAGCAGTTCTTC.

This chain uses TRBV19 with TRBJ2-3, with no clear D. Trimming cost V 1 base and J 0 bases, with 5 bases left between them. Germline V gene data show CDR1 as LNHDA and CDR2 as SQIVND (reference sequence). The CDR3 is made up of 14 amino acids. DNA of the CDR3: TGTGCCAGTAGTATAGGAGGTAGCACAGATACGCAGTATTTT. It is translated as CASSIGGSTDTQYF. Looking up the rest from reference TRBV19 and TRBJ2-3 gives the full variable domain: DGGITQSPKYLFRKEGQNVTLSCEQNLNHDAMYWYRQDPGQGLRLIYYSQIVNDFQKGDIAEGYSVSREKKESFPLTVTSAQKNPTAFYLCASSIGGSTDTQYFGPGTRLTVL.

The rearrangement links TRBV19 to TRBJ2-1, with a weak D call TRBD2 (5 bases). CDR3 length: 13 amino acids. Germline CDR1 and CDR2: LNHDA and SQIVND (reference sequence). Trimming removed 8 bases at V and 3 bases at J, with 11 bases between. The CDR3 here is CASRTELYNEQFF. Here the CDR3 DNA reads TGTGCCAGTCGGACTGAGCTCTACAATGAGCAGTTCTTC. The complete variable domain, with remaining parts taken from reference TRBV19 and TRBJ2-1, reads DGGITQSPKYLFRKEGQNVTLSCEQNLNHDAMYWYRQDPGQGLRLIYYSQIVNDFQKGDIAEGYSVSREKKESFPLTVTSAQKNPTAFYLCASRTELYNEQFFGPGTRLTVL.

The CDR3 DNA follows: TGTGCCAGCAGCCGGACAGGCAGCACAGATACGCAGTATTTT. It specifies CASSRTGSTDTQYF. V gene TRBV4-2 combines with J gene TRBJ2-3; 7 bases fit TRBD1. This CDR3 is 14 amino acids long. Germline V gene lookup returns CDR1 LGHNA and CDR2 YNFKEQ. V shed 4 bases, J shed 0 bases, and the junction held 1 base outside the gene matches.

This CDR3 reads CSVADRVIDEQFF. The CDR3 nucleotides read TGCAGCGTTGCTGACAGGGTGATCGATGAGCAGTTCTTC. The V and J genes are TRBV29-1 and TRBJ2-1, with 7 bases matching TRBD1. The germline V gene encodes CDR1 SQVTM and CDR2 ANQGSEA. The CDR3 loop spans 13 amino acids. V lost 4 bases, J lost 8 bases, and 8 bases stayed unmatched.